This is a list of T cell receptor beta chains from one sample in a study of CD8 T cells in ankylosing spondylitis. TCRdb reanalysed the 5' RACE reads using MiXCR and keeps one entry per CDR3 protein. This sample has approximately 300,000 distinct CDR3 sequences; 20% to 25% occur once, and the top ten carry about 4%. The sample taken for sequencing was blood, either unsorted or a sorted T cell fraction (not recorded which). The receptors come from a female donor with ankylosing spondylitis or in good health (not recorded which). The CDR3 runs from the conserved cysteine through the conserved F or W. Fields, in order: CDR3 protein, J gene, V gene.

CSAKGGLAGYNEQFF	TRBJ2-1	TRBV20-1
CASRRATSSPLHF	TRBJ1-6	TRBV6-5
CSAHLRDRVYEQYF	TRBJ2-7	TRBV20-1
CATSPKGHTTDTQYF	TRBJ2-3	TRBV12-3/TRBV12-4
CASKGSGDRYYGYTF	TRBJ1-2	TRBV10-2
CASSLGGLAEWVEGETQYF	TRBJ2-5	TRBV11-2
CSVVEGYTTYNEQFF	TRBJ2-1	TRBV29-1
CSVRVGDEQYF	TRBJ2-7	TRBV29-1
CASRRRGRRNAIYF	TRBJ1-3	TRBV6-4
CASSSGTSVTSGANVLTF	TRBJ2-6	TRBV6-2/TRBV6-3
CASSVGPGRDTQYF	TRBJ2-3	TRBV9
CASSLWGGRVNEQFF	TRBJ2-1	TRBV12-3/TRBV12-4
CSAREPKGGTYNEQFF	TRBJ2-1	TRBV20-1
CSASGTGTGSLGQFF	TRBJ2-1	TRBV20-1
CASSRTGTGELFF	TRBJ2-2	TRBV7-9
CSVEPSRGKDTQYF	TRBJ2-3	TRBV29-1
CASSLPRYGKNTIYF	TRBJ1-3	TRBV18